The 20 T cell receptor beta chains below come from one sample, sequenced in a study of cytomegalovirus exposure and HLA in healthy donors (dated by TCRdb to 2016 to 2017). Library method: the immunoSEQ multiplex PCR assay. A mixture of 60 forward primers for TCR Vbeta segments and 13 reverse primers for TCR Jbeta segments was used in the multiplex PCR. What TCRdb holds here is the immuneACCESS table cut down to in-frame rearrangements. Part of the clones is not present; checked against another copy, under half of the missing clones reflect an unresolved V gene, and the others are unexplained. For this sample there are approximately 180,000 clones; approximately 84% appear just once. In total, the top ten clones hold around 5% of the sample. Sequencing input: PBMCs. These receptors were obtained from a girl aged 5 to 17 in good health and CMV-seropositive.

The CDR3 coding sequence is TGTGCCAGCACCGGTCAGGTGAACACTGAAGCTTTCTTT. Its protein is CASTGQVNTEAFF. V gene TRBV2 combines with J gene TRBJ1-1; D remains ambiguous. Trimming removed 7 bases from V and 0 bases from J, with 9 bases in between. Germline loops: CDR1 SNHLY, CDR2 FYNNEI. The length of the CDR3 is 13 residues.

The chain joins TRBV6-6 to TRBJ2-5, with 14 bases lining up with TRBD2. V was clipped by 5 bases and J by 5 bases; unmatched bases: 4. Per germline, CDR1 MNHNY and CDR2 SVGAGI (reference sequence). The CDR3 loop spans 15 amino acids. CDR3 DNA sequence: TGTGCCAGCAGTATGACTAGCGGGGGGGAGGAGACCCAGTACTTC. Its protein product is CASSMTSGGEETQYF.

The genes are TRBV27 and TRBJ2-3; unclear D gene. The CDR3 is 14 amino acids. Germline-derived CDR1 and CDR2 are MNHEY and SMNVEV (reference sequence). V shed 2 bases and J shed 1 base, with 7 bases lying between them. The CDR3 nucleotides are TGTGCCAGCAGTTTAGCCCCGGGCACAGATACGCAGTATTTT. This translates into CASSLAPGTDTQYF.

This chain uses TRBV2 with TRBJ1-3; D not resolved. V was cut by 2 bases and J by 0 bases, with 8 bases left in between. Germline CDR1 and CDR2: SNHLY and FYNNEI. The CDR3 is 15 residues long. CDR3 in amino acids: CASSETHNSGNTIYF. The CDR3, as DNA: TGTGCCAGCAGTGAAACGCACAACTCTGGAAACACCATATATTTT.

The rearrangement links TRBV4-1 to TRBJ2-7; TRBD2 matches at 8 bases. The J segment lost 2 bases and the V segment lost 2 bases, leaving 5 bases of the junction unmatched. Per the germline V gene, CDR1 is MGHRA and CDR2 is YSYEKL. The CDR3 spans 15 residues. The CDR3 sequence is CASSQTGGPPYEQYF. The CDR3 DNA follows: TGCGCCAGCAGCCAAACGGGGGGGCCTCCCTACGAGCAGTACTTC.

The rearrangement uses TRBV9 and TRBJ2-3; D perhaps matches TRBD1 (5 bases). CDR1 is SGDLS and CDR2 is YYNGEE in the germline V gene. There are 16 residues in the CDR3. V lost 3 bases and J 3 bases, leaving 17 bases between the germline ends. DNA of the CDR3: TGTGCCAGCAGCGGAAATACAGGATCGGGTACAGATACGCAGTATTTT. Protein product: CASSGNTGSGTDTQYF.

V usage is TRBV7-2 and J usage is TRBJ1-2, with TRBD1 as a possible D gene (5 bases). Germline V gene lookup returns CDR1 SGHTA and CDR2 FQGNSA. This CDR3 comprises 15 residues. V gave up 7 bases and J gave up 5 bases, with 20 bases separating them. The CDR3 spells CASNLQGGIGYGYTF. The DNA of the CDR3 is TGTGCCAGCAACCTCCAGGGAGGGATAGGGTATGGCTACACCTTC. The variable domain in full, completed from reference TRBV7-2 and TRBJ1-2, reads GAGVSQSPSNKVTEKGKDVELRCDPISGHTALYWYRQSLGQGLEFLIYFQGNSAPDKSGLPSDRFSAERTGGSVSTLTIQRTQQEDSAVYLCASNLQGGIGYGYTFGSGTRLTVV.

The chain uses TRBV2 and TRBJ2-4; the match to TRBD1 covers 7 bases. The CDR3 has 16 residues. Losses at the gene ends were 8 bases for V and 8 bases for J; bases not matched to a gene: 18. Per the germline V gene, CDR1 is SNHLY and CDR2 is FYNNEI. CDR3 nucleotides: TGTGCCAGCTCCATAGAAAGGGGGCTGAGGTCGGACATTCAGTACTTC. It translates to CASSIERGLRSDIQYF.

The chain links TRBV5-1 to TRBJ2-5, with 9 bases lining up with TRBD1. The assigned J gene may be wrong: the sequence end matches TRBJ2-7 better. In germline, CDR1 is SGHRS, CDR2 YFSETQ. The CDR3 sequence is 14 residues long. The CDR3 sequence is CASSRGQGIYEQYF. For the CDR3, the DNA is TGCGCCAGCAGCCGCGGACAGGGGATTTACGAGCAGTACTTC.

CDR3 amino acids: CASSLQEGAWKLFF. CDR3 bases: TGTGCCAGCAGTCTCCAGGAGGGGGCTTGGAAACTGTTTTTT. V and J are TRBV6-5 and TRBJ1-4, with 7 nucleotides matching TRBD1. This CDR3 is built from 14 residues. CDR1 is MNHEY and CDR2 is SVGAGI in the germline V gene. Trimming cost V 5 bases and J 11 bases; bases outside gene matches: 11.

The chain has TRBV4-1 and TRBJ2-7; TRBD1 is a possible D gene (6 bases). V gave up 2 bases and J gave up 4 bases, with 15 bases separating them. Germline V lookup: CDR1 MGHRA, CDR2 YSYEKL. The CDR3 consists of 15 residues. The CDR3 DNA is TGCGCCAGCAGCCAACAGGGGACCGAGGGGTACGAGCAGTACTTC. It specifies CASSQQGTEGYEQYF.

This chain links TRBV18 with TRBJ2-5; D gene ambiguous. The CDR3 spans 14 residues. The V gene lost 0 bases and the J gene lost 1 base, with 6 bases spanning the gap. The germline gives CDR1 KGHSH, CDR2 LQKENI. The CDR3 here is CASSPPSRQETQYF. As DNA, the CDR3 is TGTGCCAGCTCACCACCGAGCCGCCAAGAGACCCAGTACTTC.

The rearrangement links TRBV30 to TRBJ1-1, with 7 nucleotides matching TRBD1. The germline V gene encodes CDR1 GTSNPN and CDR2 SVGIG (reference sequence). The CDR3 runs 12 residues. V was clipped by 5 bases and J by 1 base; unmatched bases: 1. The CDR3 coding sequence is TGTGCCTGGGGGGACAGGAACACTGAAGCTTTCTTT. Encoded protein: CAWGDRNTEAFF.

The chain links TRBV7-9 to TRBJ1-2; D remains ambiguous. The V end lost 5 bases, the J end lost 6 bases, and 7 bases lay between the germline ends. CDR3 length: 11 residues. Germline V gene sequence: CDR1 SEHNR, CDR2 FQNEAQ (reference sequence). CDR3 sequence: CASSPLDGYTF. The CDR3 bases are TGTGCCAGCAGCCCCCTTGATGGCTACACCTTC.

The V gene is TRBV20-1, the J gene TRBJ2-1; possibly TRBD2 for D (5 bases). CDR3 length: 11 amino acids. Trimming stripped 6 bases from V and 12 bases from J, with 15 bases between. Germline lookup yields CDR1 DFQATT and CDR2 SNEGSKA (reference sequence). The CDR3 is CSASGPAGQFF. The CDR3 region has the DNA TGCAGTGCGAGCGGTCCGGCGGGGCAGTTCTTC.

The J gene is TRBJ2-7, the V gene TRBV5-5; TRBD2 is a possible D gene (5 bases). V gave up 4 bases and J gave up 6 bases, with 14 bases separating them. Germline V CDR1 and CDR2: SGHKS, YYEKEE (reference sequence). The CDR3 extends over 13 amino acids. In DNA, the CDR3 is TGTGCCAGCAGCCTAGCTGGGTTACCCGAGCAGTACTTC. It yields the protein CASSLAGLPEQYF.

This clone was detected once. The rearrangement joins TRBV19 to TRBJ1-1, with D possibly being TRBD1 (6 bases). Germline values: CDR1 LNHDA, CDR2 SQIVND (reference sequence). The V end lost 10 bases, the J end lost 2 bases, and 14 bases lay between the germline ends. CDR3 length equals 13 residues. CDR3 loop: CATKQGLNTEAFF. The CDR3 DNA follows: TGTGCCACAAAACAGGGCCTAAACACTGAAGCTTTCTTT.

V usage is TRBV5-6 and J usage is TRBJ2-5; D not certain. The germline gives CDR1 SGHDT, CDR2 YYEEEE. The length of the CDR3 is 11 residues. The V and J ends lost 0 bases and 11 bases respectively, with 8 bases between them. CDR3 DNA sequence: TGTGCCAGCAGCTTGGGCCAGTCGCAGTACTTC. Amino acid sequence: CASSLGQSQYF.

The chain couples TRBV2 to TRBJ1-2; D is unclear. CDR1 and CDR2 from the germline V gene are SNHLY and FYNNEI. V lost 3 bases to trimming and J lost 8 bases, with 16 bases between them. The length of the CDR3 is 14 residues. This CDR3 is CASSDGPTIGGYTF. The CDR3 region has the DNA TGTGCCAGCAGTGATGGGCCGACGATTGGAGGCTACACCTTC. Complete variable domain (other parts from reference TRBV2 and TRBJ1-2): EPEVTQTPSHQVTQMGQEVILRCVPISNHLYFYWYRQILGQKVEFLVSFYNNEISEKSEIFDDQFSVERPDGSNFTLKIRSTKLEDSAMYFCASSDGPTIGGYTFGSGTRLTVV.

V and J are TRBV5-1 and TRBJ2-7; perhaps TRBD1 as D (6 bases). V was pared by 4 bases and J by 2 bases, with 13 bases between. The CDR3 consists of 14 residues. CDR1 is SGHRS, CDR2 YFSETQ, per germline. The CDR3 coding sequence is TGCGCCAGCAGCCTCCAGGGGCCGACCTACGAGCAGTACTTC. Translated, it gives CASSLQGPTYEQYF.